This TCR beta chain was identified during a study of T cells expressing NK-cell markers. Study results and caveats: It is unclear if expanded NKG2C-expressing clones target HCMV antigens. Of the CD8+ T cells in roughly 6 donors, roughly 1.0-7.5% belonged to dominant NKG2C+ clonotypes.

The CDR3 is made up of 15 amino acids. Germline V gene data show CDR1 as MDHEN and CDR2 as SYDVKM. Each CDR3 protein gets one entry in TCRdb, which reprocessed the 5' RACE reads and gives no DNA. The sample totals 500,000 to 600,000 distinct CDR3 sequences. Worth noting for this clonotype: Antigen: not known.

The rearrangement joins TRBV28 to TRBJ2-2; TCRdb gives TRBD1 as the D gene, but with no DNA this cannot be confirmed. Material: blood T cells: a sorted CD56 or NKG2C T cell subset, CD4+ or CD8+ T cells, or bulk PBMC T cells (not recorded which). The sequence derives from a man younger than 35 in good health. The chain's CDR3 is CASMGAGGNTGELFF.